This T cell receptor beta chain came from a study of monozygotic twins with inflammatory bowel disease. Germline V lookup: CDR1 LGHDT, CDR2 YNNKEL (reference sequence). The CDR3 loop spans 17 amino acids. One entry per CDR3 protein, without DNA, is what TCRdb gives after re-calling the 5' RACE reads. This table lists some 200,000 distinct CDR3 sequences. The receptor comes from a human donor with ulcerative colitis or Crohn's disease, or a healthy co-twin of an affected twin (not recorded which). The material sequenced was blood. The gene calls are TRBV3-1 and TRBJ2-2; the D call from TCRdb, TRBD1, cannot be confirmed without DNA. The CDR3 here is CASSQERLREDVGELFF.